The 30 T cell receptor beta chains given below trace back to one sample, sequenced in a study of glioma-infiltrating T cells after dendritic cell vaccination listed by TCRdb under 2016. Library method: the immunoSEQ multiplex PCR assay. The source is immuneACCESS, and TCRdb retained only in-frame sequences with V and J called. Part of the clones is not carried over; for the studies checked, unresolved V genes explain less than half of this, and the remainder is unexplained. The sample yields around 60,000 clones; about nine tenths were counted once. Around 10% of the sample rests with the top ten. Read against the paper, the sample's time point label means: after dendritic cell vaccination, including at tumor progression/relapse. Material: blood, obtained after dendritic cell vaccination. The receptors were sampled from a human donor with glioblastoma.

This rearrangement joins TRBV29-1 to TRBJ1-1; D uncertain. Trimming took off 5 bases at V and 0 bases at J, with 10 bases between the two ends. The CDR3 consists of 13 residues. The V gene's germline CDR1 is SQVTM and CDR2 ANQGSEA. The CDR3 loop is CSVSGILNTEAFF. CDR3 nucleotide sequence: TGCAGCGTTAGCGGGATTTTGAACACTGAAGCTTTCTTT.

This clone was observed a handful of times. The chain links TRBV5-1 to TRBJ2-1; TRBD1 agrees at 7 bases. V dropped 2 bases and J dropped 4; count of bases not matched to a gene: 6. Germline V lookup: CDR1 SGHRS, CDR2 YFSETQ. The length of the CDR3 is 15 residues. CDR3 sequence reads: CASSLQGSPYNEQFF. CDR3 sequence (DNA): TGCGCCAGCAGCTTACAGGGGTCCCCTTACAATGAGCAGTTCTTC.

The V and J genes are TRBV29-1 and TRBJ2-5; TRBD2 matches 12 bases. The CDR3 is made up of 12 amino acids. Germline trimming cut 7 bases from V and 7 bases from J; bases unmatched to any gene: 4. CDR1 and CDR2 (germline): SQVTM, ANQGSEA. The CDR3 DNA reads TGCAGCGCCTCTAGCGGGGGGGGGACCCAGTACTTC. Protein: CSASSGGGTQYF.

This CDR3 reads CASSLGGTVQETQYF. DNA for the CDR3: TGTGCCAGCAGCTTAGGCGGGACCGTGCAAGAGACCCAGTACTTC. The chain combines TRBV7-2 with TRBJ2-5, with TRBD2 as a possible D gene (6 bases). The V end was cut by 1 base, the J end by 2 bases, with 11 bases between. The CDR3 has 15 amino acids. Germline assignment: CDR1 SGHTA and CDR2 FQGNSA.

V usage is TRBV6-6 and J usage is TRBJ1-2, with 7 positions matching TRBD1. The V and J ends lost 5 bases and 5 bases, in that order; junction bases with no gene match: 11. The CDR3 consists of 15 residues. Germline CDR1 is MNHNY and CDR2 is SVGAGI (reference sequence). The CDR3 is CASSRDGGGSYGYTF. The CDR3 DNA is TGTGCCAGCAGTCGGGATGGAGGGGGCTCGTATGGCTACACCTTC.

Only one count was recorded for this clone. The rearrangement uses TRBV30 and TRBJ2-6; no reliable D call. Germline assignment: CDR1 GTSNPN and CDR2 SVGIG (reference sequence). The V end lost 4 bases, the J end lost 3 bases, and 10 bases lay between the germline ends. The CDR3 contains 14 residues. The CDR3 nucleotides read TGTGCCTGGACGACGCTAGGTGGGGCCAACGTCCTGACTTTC. It specifies CAWTTLGGANVLTF.

The chain recombines TRBV7-3 with TRBJ2-1, with TRBD1 matching 10 bases. CDR1 is SGHTA and CDR2 is FQGTGA in the germline V gene. The CDR3 has 15 residues. With V trimmed by 2 bases and J by 4 bases, 2 bases remained unmatched. This CDR3 reads CASSLDRGPYNEQFF. The DNA for the CDR3 is TGTGCCAGCAGCTTAGACAGGGGGCCATACAATGAGCAGTTCTTC.

This rearrangement joins TRBV5-1 to TRBJ2-7; D perhaps matches TRBD2 (6 bases). Per germline, CDR1 SGHRS and CDR2 YFSETQ. This CDR3 comprises 14 residues. Trimming stripped 5 bases from V and 2 bases from J, with 14 bases between. CDR3 bases: TGCGCCAGCAGTCTGGATAGCGGAGCCTACGAGCAGTACTTC. Translation: CASSLDSGAYEQYF.

The V gene is TRBV6-5, the J gene TRBJ1-1; D is possibly TRBD1 (6 bases). V lost 4 bases and J lost 5, with 11 bases in between. The CDR3 consists of 13 residues. Germline V lookup: CDR1 MNHEY, CDR2 SVGAGI. The CDR3 region is CASSWGGLTEAFF. The CDR3 region has the DNA TGTGCCAGCAGTTGGGGGGGGCTGACTGAAGCTTTCTTT.

A word on this clone: One junction end disagrees with the germline gene, perhaps due to a read error. The chain has TRBV9 and TRBJ2-7; 11 nucleotides line up with TRBD2. The CDR3 loop spans 14 amino acids. The germline gives CDR1 SGDLS, CDR2 YYNGEE. Here the CDR3 reads CASSLGSGRGERYF. The CDR3 DNA reads as TGTGCCAGCTCGTTGGGTAGCGGGAGGGGCGAGCGGTACTTC.

A single count supports this clone. CDR3 bases: TGTGCCAGCAGTTCTGGACAGGGGAACTATGGCTACACCTTC. Translation gives CASSSGQGNYGYTF. J is TRBJ1-2 and V is TRBV2, with 9 positions matching TRBD1. The trim removed 5 bases at V and 2 bases at J, leaving 3 bases unmatched. CDR1 and CDR2 from the germline V gene are SNHLY and FYNNEI. This CDR3 has 14 amino acids. Full variable domain (remainder filled in from reference TRBV2 and TRBJ1-2): EPEVTQTPSHQVTQMGQEVILRCVPISNHLYFYWYRQILGQKVEFLVSFYNNEISEKSEIFDDQFSVERPDGSNFTLKIRSTKLEDSAMYFCASSSGQGNYGYTFGSGTRLTVV.

V gene TRBV11-2 combines with J gene TRBJ2-1; 7 nucleotides agree with TRBD2. Germline V lookup: CDR1 SGHAT, CDR2 FQNNGV. This CDR3 has 14 residues. The V and J ends lost 1 base and 15 bases, in that order; junction bases with no gene match: 12. CDR3 protein: CASSLGLAAADWFF. CDR3 DNA: TGTGCCAGCAGCTTAGGGCTAGCGGCCGCGGATTGGTTCTTC.

This rearrangement joins TRBV29-1 to TRBJ1-3, with a possible D match to TRBD1 (6 bases). V shed 6 bases and J shed 0 bases, with 18 bases lying between them. The CDR3 consists of 16 residues. CDR1 SQVTM and CDR2 ANQGSEA come from the germline V gene. CDR3 loop: CSVLGRTDFSGNTIYF. DNA for the CDR3: TGCAGCGTCCTCGGTAGGACAGATTTCTCTGGAAACACCATATATTTT.

The rearrangement joins TRBV10-3 to TRBJ1-1, with TRBD1 matching 9 bases. The germline V gene has CDR1 ENHRY and CDR2 SYGVKD. CDR3 length: 13 residues. With V trimmed by 9 bases and J by 0 bases, 2 bases remained unmatched. The CDR3 region has the DNA TGTGCCATTGGACAGGGGATGAACACTGAAGCTTTCTTT. Residues: CAIGQGMNTEAFF.

V usage is TRBV6-4 and J usage is TRBJ1-5, with TRBD1 as a possible D gene (5 bases). Germline lookup yields CDR1 MRHNA and CDR2 SNTAGT. This CDR3 spans 12 amino acids. Trimming removed 4 bases at V and 5 bases at J, with 6 bases between. The CDR3 loop is CASSVGDQPQHF. CDR3 nucleotides: TGTGCCAGCAGTGTAGGGGATCAGCCCCAGCATTTT.

The CDR3, as DNA: TGTGCCAGCTCACCCAACAACCGGGGTGAAGCTTTCTTT. Its translation is CASSPNNRGEAFF. The chain has TRBV18 and TRBJ1-1; no firm D call. Germline V gene data show CDR1 as KGHSH and CDR2 as LQKENI. With 3 bases removed from V and 7 bases from J, the gap between germline ends came to 12 bases. The CDR3 has 13 residues.

The DNA of the CDR3 is TGTGCCAGCAGCTTCCAGGGACTAGCGGGATTCTACGAGCAGTACTTC. As protein: CASSFQGLAGFYEQYF. This chain joins TRBV7-2 and TRBJ2-7; TRBD2 matches 13 bases. Per the germline V gene, CDR1 is SGHTA and CDR2 is FQGNSA. Trimming took 3 bases from V and 3 from J; bases not matched to a gene: 5. CDR3 length: 16 amino acids.

The chain joins TRBV9 to TRBJ2-3; D call uncertain. Germline CDR1 reads SGDLS; CDR2 reads YYNGEE. This CDR3 spans 12 amino acids. V was cut by 3 bases and J by 5 bases, with 7 bases left in between. CDR3 sequence reads: CASSAPRDTQYF. Written as DNA, the CDR3 is TGTGCCAGCAGCGCCCCCCGAGATACGCAGTATTTT. Complete variable domain (other parts from reference TRBV9 and TRBJ2-3): DSGVTQTPKHLITATGQRVTLRCSPRSGDLSVYWYQQSLDQGLQFLIQYYNGEERAKGNILERFSAQQFPDLHSELNLSSLELGDSALYFCASSAPRDTQYFGPGTRLTVL.

This clone was counted a single time. V is TRBV7-2 and J is TRBJ2-1, with TRBD2 matching 8 bases. CDR3 length: 15 residues. Trimming took 3 bases from V and 6 from J; bases not matched to a gene: 7. Germline assignment: CDR1 SGHTA and CDR2 FQGNSA. CDR3: CASSFTSGPFNEQFF. The DNA of the CDR3 is TGTGCCAGCAGCTTTACTAGCGGACCGTTCAATGAGCAGTTCTTC.

The gene calls are TRBV10-3 and TRBJ2-3, with 13 nucleotides matching TRBD2. The CDR3 has 15 amino acids. The V segment lost 5 bases and the J segment 6 bases; nucleotides outside the gene matches: 5. Germline lookup yields CDR1 ENHRY and CDR2 SYGVKD. The CDR3 DNA is TGTGCCATCAGTCCGGGACTAGCGGGAATGGATACGCAGTATTTT. It specifies CAISPGLAGMDTQYF.

This chain connects TRBV19 to TRBJ1-4, with D tentatively TRBD1 (6 bases). CDR1 and CDR2 (germline): LNHDA, SQIVND (reference sequence). V lost 3 bases, J lost 7 bases, and 12 bases lay in between. The CDR3 is made up of 14 amino acids. Written as DNA, the CDR3 is TGTGCCAGTAGTATTCAGGGGCACGGTGAAAAACTGTTTTTT. Protein sequence: CASSIQGHGEKLFF.

This rearrangement joins TRBV19 to TRBJ2-7, with 9 bases that match TRBD2. Per germline, CDR1 LNHDA and CDR2 SQIVND (reference sequence). This CDR3 has 14 residues. V lost 4 bases to trimming and J lost 5 bases; unmatched junction nucleotides: 6. The CDR3 protein is CASSKREVGNEQYF. CDR3 in DNA: TGTGCCAGTAGTAAGCGGGAGGTCGGAAACGAGCAGTACTTC.

CDR3 sequence: CASSSYRRLNGLVVADTQYF. The CDR3 coding sequence is TGTGCCAGCAGCTCGTACAGACGCTTAAACGGACTAGTAGTCGCAGATACGCAGTATTTT. The chain employs TRBV13 and TRBJ2-3; 7 bases match TRBD2. CDR3 size: 20 residues. Germline values: CDR1 PRHDT, CDR2 FYEKMQ (reference sequence). V lost 4 bases to trimming and J lost 4 bases; unmatched junction nucleotides: 23.

A word on this clone: Germline is not matched at one junction end, which may reflect a read error. Other DNA sequences in the sample encode the same CDR3. The rearrangement links TRBV4-1 to TRBJ2-1; unclear D gene. The germline V gene encodes CDR1 MGHRA and CDR2 YSYEKL. CDR3 length: 11 amino acids. This chain's CDR3 is CASSQGTQWFF. As DNA, the CDR3 is TGCGCCAGTAGCCAAGGTACCCAGTGGTTCTTC.

CDR3: CASRPGGSQSSEQYF. CDR3 in DNA: TGTGCCAGCAGACCTGGGGGCTCTCAATCAAGCGAGCAGTACTTC. The chain joins TRBV4-2 to TRBJ2-7; TRBD1 might be the D (6 bases). CDR3 size: 15 residues. V lost 6 bases and J lost 6, with 21 bases in between. The germline V gene has CDR1 LGHNA and CDR2 YNFKEQ.

This chain connects TRBV5-1 to TRBJ2-2; 12 positions match TRBD2. V lost 4 bases, J lost 6 bases, and 4 bases stayed unmatched. The CDR3 sequence is 15 residues long. In germline, CDR1 is SGHRS, CDR2 YFSETQ. DNA of the CDR3: TGCGCCAGCAGCGCCGGACTAGCGGGGTCCGGGGAGCTGTTTTTT. This sequence encodes CASSAGLAGSGELFF.

There are a few counts of this clone. V gene TRBV10-3 combines with J gene TRBJ1-1; D not certain. The V gene lost 0 bases and the J gene lost 1 base, with 9 bases spanning the gap. The CDR3 runs 15 residues. Germline V gene sequence: CDR1 ENHRY, CDR2 SYGVKD. Here the CDR3 DNA reads TGTGCCATCAGTGAGTCGGGCAGACAGAACACTGAAGCTTTCTTT. It codes for CAISESGRQNTEAFF.

This clone was picked up a small number of times. The chain couples TRBV4-3 to TRBJ1-5, with 7 bases aligning to TRBD1. Germline V lookup: CDR1 LGHNA, CDR2 YSLEER. CDR3 length: 15 residues. Trimming took 1 base from V and 5 from J; bases not matched to a gene: 5. As DNA, the CDR3 is TGCGCCAGCAGCCAAGCGGTCACAGGGGATCAGCCCCAGCATTTT. Protein product: CASSQAVTGDQPQHF.

The V call is TRBV12-5, the J call TRBJ1-1; 7 bases map to TRBD1. The germline V gene encodes CDR1 LGHNT and CDR2 FRNRAP. The CDR3 is 14 amino acids. J gave up 4 bases and V 7 bases, and 9 bases lay outside the gene matches. CDR3 sequence: CASATGDSFTEAFF. Written as DNA, the CDR3 is TGTGCTAGTGCCACAGGGGATTCATTCACTGAAGCTTTCTTT.

The chain recombines TRBV28 with TRBJ2-3, with 8 positions matching TRBD2. Germline V gives CDR1 MDHEN, CDR2 SYDVKM. The CDR3 has 14 residues. J lost 5 bases, V lost 4 bases, and 5 bases had no gene match. In DNA form, the CDR3 reads TGTGCCAGCAGTTCATACCTAGCGGGAGATACGCAGTATTTT. It yields the protein CASSSYLAGDTQYF.